One sample yielded the 8 T cell receptor beta chains listed below, sequenced in a study of control samples from healthy donors and cancer patients. Data came from immunoSEQ multiplex PCR; TCRdb stores just in-frame clones and leaves some out. The table shows 55,000 to 75,000 clones, with around 87% occurring only once. The sequencing input was PBMCs. These TCRs come from a woman in her forties or fifties with head and neck cancer.

The V gene is TRBV5-4, the J gene TRBJ2-3, with D perhaps TRBD1 (6 bases). Per the germline V gene, CDR1 is SGHNT and CDR2 is YYREEE (reference sequence). This CDR3 contains 15 residues. Deletions cut 4 bases from V and 5 bases from J, with 17 bases between. Here the CDR3 reads CASSKWGLEKDTQYF. The CDR3 bases are TGTGCCAGCAGCAAGTGGGGGCTGGAGAAAGATACGCAGTATTTT.

The chain has TRBV5-1 and TRBJ1-3; a weak D match, TRBD1 (6 bases). CDR1 is SGHRS and CDR2 is YFSETQ in the germline V gene. This CDR3 is built from 14 residues. V lost 4 bases, J lost 1 base, and 9 bases lay in between. The CDR3 DNA follows: TGCGCCAGCAGCCCAGGGGAGTCTGGAAACACCATATATTTT. It codes for CASSPGESGNTIYF.

The CDR3 sequence: CASSLRQNVWRFSTDTQYF. DNA of the CDR3: TGTGCCAGCAGCTTACGACAGAACGTTTGGCGATTTAGCACAGATACGCAGTATTTT. This chain joins TRBV7-2 and TRBJ2-3; maybe TRBD1 (5 bases). The CDR3 is 19 residues long. Germline assignment: CDR1 SGHTA and CDR2 FQGNSA. V was pared by 2 bases and J by 0 bases, with 21 bases between.

The CDR3 coding sequence is TGTGCCAGCAGCGACCGTCTCGGGAACACTGAAGCTTTCTTT. This sequence encodes CASSDRLGNTEAFF. The chain is built from TRBV9 and TRBJ1-1; D not resolved. CDR1 and CDR2 (germline): SGDLS, YYNGEE. The CDR3 spans 14 residues. Trimming took 3 bases from V and 1 from J, leaving 10 bases between them.

By frequency in the sample, this clone is medium-sized. An end of the junction differs from the germline gene, which may be a read error. The J gene is TRBJ2-7, the V gene TRBV27; unclear D gene. Germline assignment: CDR1 MNHEY and CDR2 SMNVEV (reference sequence). This CDR3 has 10 residues. The CDR3 DNA reads TGTGCCAGCGAAAGTCACACAGTGAGCTTC. Encoded protein: CASESHTVSF.

The chain combines TRBV7-8 with TRBJ2-2; D is unresolved. V was pared by 6 bases and J by 6 bases, with 8 bases between. The CDR3 extends over 12 amino acids. Germline CDR1 is SGHVS and CDR2 is FQNEAQ. The CDR3 coding sequence is TGTGCCAGCAGGCCGCCCGCCGGGGAGCTGTTTTTT. Encoded protein: CASRPPAGELFF.

This clone was recorded only once. The chain has TRBV7-8 and TRBJ1-2; 9 nucleotides line up with TRBD1. V gave up 5 bases and J gave up 4 bases; unmatched junction bases: 5. Germline lookup yields CDR1 SGHVS and CDR2 FQNEAQ. This CDR3 comprises 14 residues. CDR3 protein: CASSPDRGIYGYTF. CDR3 nucleotides: TGTGCCAGCAGCCCAGACAGGGGGATCTATGGCTACACCTTC.

The CDR3 protein is CASSWGQDSNQPQHF. Written as DNA, the CDR3 is TGTGCCAGCAGCTGGGGACAGGATAGCAATCAGCCCCAGCATTTT. The V and J genes are TRBV5-5 and TRBJ1-5; TRBD1 agrees at 8 bases. This CDR3 comprises 15 residues. The V and J ends lost 3 bases and 0 bases, in that order; junction bases with no gene match: 2. In germline, CDR1 is SGHKS, CDR2 YYEKEE (reference sequence).